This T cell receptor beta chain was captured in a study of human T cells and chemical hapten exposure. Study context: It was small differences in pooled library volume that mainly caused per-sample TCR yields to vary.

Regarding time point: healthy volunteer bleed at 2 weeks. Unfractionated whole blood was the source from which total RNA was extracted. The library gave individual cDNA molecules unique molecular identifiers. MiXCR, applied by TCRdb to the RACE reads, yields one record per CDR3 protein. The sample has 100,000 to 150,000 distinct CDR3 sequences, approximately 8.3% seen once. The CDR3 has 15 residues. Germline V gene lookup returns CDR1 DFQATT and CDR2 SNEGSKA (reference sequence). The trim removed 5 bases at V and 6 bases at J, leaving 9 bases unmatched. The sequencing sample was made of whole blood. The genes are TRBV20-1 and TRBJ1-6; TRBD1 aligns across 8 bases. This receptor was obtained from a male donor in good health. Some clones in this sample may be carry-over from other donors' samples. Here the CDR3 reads CSAPEQGVGNSPLHF. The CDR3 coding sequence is TGCAGTGCTCCAGAACAGGGGGTGGGTAATTCACCCCTCCACTTT.